This T cell receptor (beta chain) was retrieved from a study of cytomegalovirus exposure and HLA in healthy donors. Both 60 Vbeta primers and 13 Jbeta primers went into the PCR. TCRdb keeps only in-frame clones here, not all; method: immunoSEQ multiplex PCR. Among 200,000 to 300,000 clones listed, 70% to 90% were seen once. Germline values: CDR1 MNHEY, CDR2 SVGAGI. Trimming left V 2 bases short and J 14 bases short, with 13 bases between. The CDR3 extends over 12 amino acids. Sequenced sample: PBMCs. The origin of this receptor is a middle-aged woman in good health and CMV-seropositive. V usage is TRBV6-5 and J usage is TRBJ1-5, with D hard to call. CDR3 DNA sequence: TGTGCCAGCAGTTACCCAAAACAGCCAAAGCATTTT. Amino acids: CASSYPKQPKHF.